A selection of T cell receptor beta chains follows, all from one sample in a study of blood T cell repertoires in COVID-19. Sequencing was performed with immunoSEQ multiplex PCR; in TCRdb, only in-frame clones are kept and a portion is missing. Of around 97,000 clones listed, around four fifths are singletons. Sequencing was carried out using peripheral blood. These receptors were obtained from a man aged 70-80 years with acute or convalescent COVID-19. Each CDR3 is given with its conserved first and last residue. Clone size appears in some rows only: once, few, many, or a class for an expanded clone.

>TRBJ2-5|14|TRBV6-5|.
CASSYDLGQETQYF
>TRBJ1-1|13|TRBV4-2|.
CASSHPKNTEAFF
>TRBJ2-3|13|TRBV15|once
CATSFPSTDTQYF
>TRBJ2-2|15|TRBV30|.
CAWRGQVAVTGELFF
>TRBJ2-2|13|TRBV29-1|.
CSVGQLNTGELFF
>TRBJ1-5|17|TRBV23-1|.
CASSRFTGGYSNQPQHF
>TRBJ1-3|14|TRBV28|few
CASTQQGAGNTIYF
>TRBJ2-1|14|TRBV2|.
CASLAGSSYNEQFF
>TRBJ1-1|12|TRBV10-3|.
CATQGPGTEAFF
>TRBJ2-6|18|TRBV12-5|.
CASGPGTSNPSGANVLTF
>TRBJ2-3|15|TRBV2|.
CASSGDRGLGDTQYF
>TRBJ1-1|14|TRBV28|.
CASRSPQGYTEAFF
>TRBJ1-2|14|TRBV15|.
CATSRGAGNNGYTF
>TRBJ1-6|14|TRBV7-3|.
CASREVSRNSPLHF
>TRBJ1-2|15|TRBV18|.
CASSPSQDSNYGYTF
>TRBJ1-1|15|TRBV3-1/TRBV3-2|.
CASSHAQVPYTEAFF
>TRBJ2-3|15|TRBV6-5|.
CASTPTSGRTDTQYF
>TRBJ2-1|16|TRBV11-3|.
CASSFGGGAPYNEQFF
>TRBJ1-2|13|TRBV7-9|.
CASSLVQDYGYTF
>TRBJ1-4|16|TRBV5-6|.
CASSLMRHRPDEKLFF